These 25 T cell receptor beta chains were all obtained from the same sample, sequenced in a study of shared clonotypes between healthy human individuals. This table comes from immunoSEQ multiplex PCR, and its TCRdb copy is limited to in-frame clones, with some not included. The sample carries 2 million to 3 million clones, 93% recorded once. The sequencing sample was made of naive CD4+ T cells from PBMCs. Subset here: CD45RA+ positively selected. The receptors here all came from a man in his late teens or twenties in good health. Some clones in this sample may be carry-over from other donors' samples.

Concerning this clone: This sample includes further DNA sequences coding for the same CDR3. This chain joins TRBV2 and TRBJ2-7; D is undetermined. V lost 6 bases to trimming and J lost 4 bases, with 7 bases between them. Germline V lookup: CDR1 SNHLY, CDR2 FYNNEI. The CDR3 is 11 amino acids. CDR3 protein: CASRYSYEQYF. The CDR3 DNA reads as TGTGCCAGCAGGTACAGTTACGAGCAGTACTTC.

This chain uses TRBV5-3 with TRBJ1-4; 7 bases map to TRBD1. TRBV5-3 is an ORF, with its function uncertain. The CDR3 extends over 15 amino acids. The V and J ends lost 5 bases and 4 bases, in that order; junction bases with no gene match: 8. DNA for the CDR3: TGTGCCAGAAGTGATACGGGACAGATTAATGAAAAACTGTTTTTT. It translates to CARSDTGQINEKLFF.

The chain is built from TRBV15 and TRBJ2-5; D is perhaps TRBD2 (7 bases). The CDR3 is 15 amino acids. CDR1 is LNHNV and CDR2 is YYDKDF in the germline V gene (reference sequence). Trimming pared 0 bases from V and 4 bases from J, leaving 12 bases between. CDR3 protein: CATSREGRGSETQYF. DNA of the CDR3: TGTGCCACCAGCAGAGAGGGGAGGGGGTCAGAGACCCAGTACTTC. Full variable domain (missing parts from reference TRBV15 and TRBJ2-5): DAMVIQNPRYQVTQFGKPVTLSCSQTLNHNVMYWYQQKSSQAPKLLFHYYDKDFNNEADTPDNFQSRRPNTSFCFLDIRSPGLGDTAMYLCATSREGRGSETQYFGPGTRLLVL.

The chain joins TRBV11-1 to TRBJ1-6; tentative D call: TRBD1 (5 bases). The CDR3 has 15 residues. Trimming shortened V by 1 base and J by 9 bases, and 13 bases separated the two germline ends. Germline CDR1 is SGHAT and CDR2 is FQDESV (reference sequence). The DNA of the CDR3 is TGTGCCAGCAGCTTAGGCGTCGCAGGGACTTCACCCCTCCACTTT. Protein product: CASSLGVAGTSPLHF.

This chain links TRBV18 with TRBJ1-4; 10 nucleotides match TRBD1. V trimming: 2 bases; J trimming: 13 bases; junction bases outside the gene matches: 10. Germline CDR1 KGHSH, CDR2 LQKENI. This CDR3 spans 15 amino acids. The DNA of the CDR3 is TGTGCCAGCTCACCATCTACGACAGGGGGCTACGGACTGTTTTTT. Encoded protein: CASSPSTTGGYGLFF.

The gene calls are TRBV5-1 and TRBJ2-5; the match to TRBD1 covers 10 bases. Germline V gene data show CDR1 as SGHRS and CDR2 as YFSETQ. The CDR3 has 15 residues. The ends lost 3 bases at V and 5 bases at J; junction bases unmatched: 7. The CDR3 is CASSSFGTGDETQYF. The CDR3 coding sequence is TGCGCCAGCAGCTCTTTCGGGACAGGGGACGAGACCCAGTACTTC.

The chain has TRBV5-4 and TRBJ1-2, with D unclear. The CDR3 is 16 residues long. Looked up from germline, CDR1 is SGHNT and CDR2 is YYREEE (reference sequence). Trimming removed 0 bases from V and 5 bases from J, with 17 bases in between. The CDR3 nucleotides read TGTGCCAGCAGCTTGGCATTGCAGCCAGAACGGTATGGCTACACCTTC. Translating it yields CASSLALQPERYGYTF.

This sequence joins TRBV7-3 and TRBJ1-1; the match to TRBD1 covers 8 bases. From germline, CDR1 is SGHTA and CDR2 FQGTGA. J lost 4 bases, V lost 5 bases, and 6 bases had no gene match. The CDR3 consists of 14 residues. CDR3 region: CASSPGGPSTEAFF. The CDR3 coding sequence is TGTGCCAGCAGCCCAGGGGGCCCCAGCACTGAAGCTTTCTTT.

The gene calls are TRBV2 and TRBJ1-5, with TRBD1 matching over 9 bases. With 7 bases clipped from V and 7 bases from J, the junction kept 5 bases outside the gene matches. The CDR3 contains 13 residues. The germline V gene has CDR1 SNHLY and CDR2 FYNNEI. This CDR3 reads CASTMDRGQPQHF. The DNA for the CDR3 is TGTGCCAGCACCATGGACAGGGGACAGCCCCAGCATTTT.

The V and J genes are TRBV28 and TRBJ2-2; possible D gene TRBD1, 6 bases. V lost 2 bases and J 7 bases, leaving 11 bases between the germline ends. Germline values: CDR1 MDHEN, CDR2 SYDVKM. The CDR3 loop spans 14 amino acids. CDR3 sequence: CASSLHREGGELFF. CDR3 DNA: TGTGCCAGCAGTTTACACAGGGAAGGCGGGGAGCTGTTTTTT.

DNA for the CDR3: TGTGCCAGCAGCTCACGGGCGTGGCCGACCGGGGAGCTGTTTTTT. Its protein product is CASSSRAWPTGELFF. The chain joins TRBV7-8 to TRBJ2-2; D call uncertain. V shed 4 bases and J shed 5 bases, with 14 bases lying between them. In germline, CDR1 is SGHVS, CDR2 FQNEAQ. The CDR3 loop spans 15 amino acids.

The rearrangement uses TRBV29-1 and TRBJ1-2; D uncertain. The germline gives CDR1 SQVTM, CDR2 ANQGSEA. This CDR3 is built from 12 residues. V dropped 5 bases and J dropped 5 bases, with 12 bases sitting between them. For the CDR3, the DNA is TGCAGCGTTAATACGGATACTTATGGCTACACCTTC. Residues: CSVNTDTYGYTF.

This sequence joins TRBV19 and TRBJ2-3; 9 nucleotides line up with TRBD1. Trimming removed 7 bases from V and 0 bases from J; junction bases left unmatched: 5. Germline-derived CDR1 and CDR2 are LNHDA and SQIVND (reference sequence). This CDR3 comprises 15 residues. The CDR3 DNA follows: TGTGCCAGTACGGACAGGGGTGCGAGCACAGATACGCAGTATTTT. Protein sequence: CASTDRGASTDTQYF.

The V gene is TRBV6-5, the J gene TRBJ1-1; 7 nucleotides match TRBD1. There are 12 residues in the CDR3. V shed 5 bases, J shed 6 bases, and the junction held 3 bases outside the gene matches. Looked up from germline, CDR1 is MNHEY and CDR2 is SVGAGI. The DNA of the CDR3 is TGTGCCAGCAGTGACAGGGTCTCTGAAGCTTTCTTT. Its protein is CASSDRVSEAFF.

The V and J genes are TRBV28 and TRBJ2-5; 7 nucleotides agree with TRBD2. From germline, CDR1 is MDHEN and CDR2 SYDVKM. V shed 9 bases and J 0 bases; nucleotides not matched to a gene: 10. This CDR3 has 15 amino acids. The CDR3 nucleotides are TGTGCCAGTAATAGGGGAGGGACGGACCAAGAGACCCAGTACTTC. Amino acids: CASNRGGTDQETQYF.

Comment on this clone: Different DNA sequences within this sample yield the same CDR3. The chain carries TRBV5-1 and TRBJ2-7, with 11 bases lining up with TRBD2. V dropped 5 bases and J dropped 4; count of bases not matched to a gene: 5. This CDR3 has 14 residues. Germline CDR1 SGHRS, CDR2 YFSETQ. The CDR3 nucleotides are TGCGCCAGCAGTCCCACTAGCGGGAGTTACGAGCAGTACTTC. Translating gives CASSPTSGSYEQYF.

The CDR3 DNA reads as TGTGCCAGCAGTTTATTTATGGGGATACCCTACGAGCAGTACTTC. It yields the protein CASSLFMGIPYEQYF. This chain links TRBV27 with TRBJ2-7; D uncertain. CDR1 is MNHEY, CDR2 SMNVEV, per germline (reference sequence). The CDR3 has 15 amino acids. V dropped 1 base and J dropped 2 bases, with 12 bases sitting between them.

V is TRBV9 and J is TRBJ1-1; the D gene is possibly TRBD1 (5 bases). CDR3 length equals 15 residues. Deletions cut 0 bases from V and 1 base from J, with 10 bases between. Germline V gene data show CDR1 as SGDLS and CDR2 as YYNGEE. Written as DNA, the CDR3 is TGTGCCAGCAGCGTAGATCCCCAGGGGAACACTGAAGCTTTCTTT. It specifies CASSVDPQGNTEAFF.

The V call is TRBV10-3, the J call TRBJ1-4, with no clear D. CDR1 and CDR2 from the germline V gene are ENHRY and SYGVKD. V was pared by 2 bases and J by 4 bases, with 14 bases between. The CDR3 sequence is 16 residues long. The CDR3 here is CAISEDRTGVNEKLFF. The CDR3 coding sequence is TGTGCCATCAGTGAGGACCGCACGGGTGTTAATGAAAAACTGTTTTTT.

This sequence joins TRBV7-9 and TRBJ1-1; D might be TRBD1 (6 bases). This CDR3 contains 13 residues. V lost 1 base and J 11 bases, leaving 14 bases between the germline ends. The germline V gene encodes CDR1 SEHNR and CDR2 FQNEAQ (reference sequence). In DNA form, the CDR3 reads TGTGCCAGCAGCTTAGTTGGGGGCGCAAAGGCTTTCTTT. It codes for CASSLVGGAKAFF.

The chain has TRBV19 and TRBJ2-1; D gene unclear. The CDR3 length is 11 residues. Trimming left V 5 bases short and J 10 bases short, with 9 bases between. CDR1 and CDR2 (germline): LNHDA, SQIVND (reference sequence). The CDR3 loop is CASSAAGEQFF. Here the CDR3 DNA reads TGTGCCAGTAGTGCAGCAGGCGAGCAGTTCTTC.

About this clone itself: The sample has other DNA sequences that encode this CDR3 too. The chain carries TRBV13 and TRBJ2-7; 11 bases fit TRBD2. Germline CDR1 PRHDT, CDR2 FYEKMQ (reference sequence). The CDR3 covers 15 residues. With 0 bases clipped from V and 4 bases from J, the junction kept 2 bases outside the gene matches. DNA of the CDR3: TGTGCCAGCAGCTTAGGACTAGCGGGAGTTTACGAGCAGTACTTC. This encodes CASSLGLAGVYEQYF. The full variable domain, its missing parts supplied by reference TRBV13 and TRBJ2-7, is AAGVIQSPRHLIKEKRETATLKCYPIPRHDTVYWYQQGPGQDPQFLISFYEKMQSDKGSIPDRFSAQQFSDYHSELNMSSLELGDSALYFCASSLGLAGVYEQYFGPGTRLTVT.

The CDR3 region has the DNA TGTGCCTGGAGTGAAGCGGGTTATTTGTACAATGAGCAGTTCTTC. Its protein is CAWSEAGYLYNEQFF. The chain combines TRBV30 with TRBJ2-1, with a tentative D call TRBD2 (6 bases). The CDR3 covers 15 residues. Trimming stripped 1 base from V and 4 bases from J, with 14 bases between. Germline CDR1 GTSNPN, CDR2 SVGIG (reference sequence).

The chain recombines TRBV7-8 with TRBJ2-1, with D tentatively TRBD2 (6 bases). Trimming took 1 base from V and 9 from J, leaving 10 bases between them. The CDR3 is 13 amino acids. CDR1 and CDR2 (germline): SGHVS, FQNEAQ. In DNA, the CDR3 is TGTGCCAGCAGCTTAGTTCGGCGGGGTGAGCAGTTCTTC. Protein product: CASSLVRRGEQFF.

The genes are TRBV28 and TRBJ2-5; D gene ambiguous. The assigned J gene may be wrong: the sequence end matches TRBJ2-7 better. The CDR3 covers 17 residues. Germline values: CDR1 MDHEN, CDR2 SYDVKM. The CDR3: CASRPSRQRSVPHEQYF. The CDR3 DNA follows: TGTGCCAGCCGCCCTTCCCGGCAGCGTTCAGTCCCCCACGAGCAGTACTTC.